This TCR beta chain was obtained from a study of cytomegalovirus exposure and HLA in healthy donors. The CDR3 is 15 residues long. Germline assignment: CDR1 MNHEY and CDR2 SMNVEV (reference sequence). Vbeta (60) and Jbeta (13) primers were used in the PCR. Here immunoSEQ multiplex PCR was the method, and the copy in TCRdb shows in-frame clones only, minus some. In the table there are approximately 220,000 clones, 82% of which are singletons. Concerning this clone: The antigen remains undetermined. The junction and the germline gene differ at one end; a read error may be behind it.

Study-wide results and limits: CMV serostatus was the sole immune exposure information available. Other equally common chains were less clonally expanded than HLA-associated TCR beta chains, a later analysis showed. Researchers counted around 180 TCR beta chains as cytomegalovirus-associated.

The TCR sequence derives from a man aged 35-49 years in good health and CMV-seropositive. This sequence joins TRBV27 and TRBJ2-3, with 12 bases matching TRBD2. The source material was PBMCs. The CDR3 loop reads CASSILAGGPDTQYF. The CDR3 nucleotides read TGCGCCAGCAGTATTCTAGCGGGAGGGCCAGATACGCAGTATTTT.